These T cell receptor beta chains were read from a single sample in a study of T cell responses to AZD1222 COVID-19 vaccine. Assay used: immunoSEQ multiplex PCR; TCRdb lists only in-frame clones, some missing. Of more than 70,000 clones listed, roughly 84% are singletons. Sequenced here: peripheral blood, sampled on day 0 of AZD1222 vaccination. These receptors were taken from an adult in good health. CDR3s include the opening cysteine and the closing phenylalanine or tryptophan. Each record gives: D gene, J gene, V gene, clone size, CDR3 protein, CDR3 DNA. The D gene is left open where the match is weak. The size entry is marked missing in some rows and otherwise reads once, few, many or a size class.

d_gene: TRBD1; j_gene: TRBJ2-7; v_gene: TRBV7-9; abundance: .; CDR3aa: CASSGTGPHEQYF; CDR3nt: TGTGCCAGCAGCGGGACAGGGCCCCACGAGCAGTACTTC
d_gene: .; j_gene: TRBJ1-2; v_gene: TRBV9; abundance: .; CDR3aa: CASSVNRDYGYTF; CDR3nt: TGTGCCAGCAGCGTCAACAGGGACTATGGCTACACCTTC
d_gene: TRBD1; j_gene: TRBJ1-2; v_gene: TRBV5-4; abundance: .; CDR3aa: CASSSKQGARGYTF; CDR3nt: TGTGCCAGCAGCTCCAAACAGGGGGCGCGGGGCTACACCTTC
d_gene: .; j_gene: TRBJ1-5; v_gene: TRBV27; abundance: .; CDR3aa: CASSLWGANNQPQHF; CDR3nt: TGTGCCAGCAGTTTATGGGGGGCGAACAATCAGCCCCAGCATTTT
d_gene: .; j_gene: TRBJ1-1; v_gene: TRBV28; abundance: .; CDR3aa: CASGYPDRNTEAFF; CDR3nt: TGTGCCAGCGGCTACCCGGACAGAAACACTGAAGCTTTCTTT
d_gene: TRBD1; j_gene: TRBJ2-7; v_gene: TRBV6-5; abundance: .; CDR3aa: CASSWGQGGSYEQYF; CDR3nt: TGTGCCAGCAGTTGGGGACAGGGTGGCTCCTACGAGCAGTACTTC
d_gene: .; j_gene: TRBJ1-2; v_gene: TRBV7-2; abundance: .; CDR3aa: CASSLFTGHYGYTF; CDR3nt: TGTGCCAGCAGCTTATTTACAGGGCACTATGGCTACACCTTC
d_gene: .; j_gene: TRBJ2-7; v_gene: TRBV7-6; abundance: .; CDR3aa: CASSLLGPTENRDSYEQYF; CDR3nt: TGTGCCAGCAGCTTATTAGGCCCAACAGAAAACCGGGACTCCTACGAGCAGTACTTC
d_gene: .; j_gene: TRBJ1-6; v_gene: TRBV6-2/TRBV6-3; abundance: .; CDR3aa: CASCYRPGRALYNSPLHF; CDR3nt: TGTGCCAGCTGTTATCGACCCGGCAGGGCCCTCTATAATTCACCCCTCCACTTT
d_gene: .; j_gene: TRBJ1-2; v_gene: TRBV3-1/TRBV3-2; abundance: .; CDR3aa: CASSQERRGVGGYTF; CDR3nt: TGTGCCAGCAGCCAAGAGCGTAGGGGTGTGGGTGGCTACACCTTC
d_gene: TRBD1; j_gene: TRBJ1-2; v_gene: TRBV7-2; abundance: few; CDR3aa: CASSPPPRGRYGYTF; CDR3nt: TGTGCCAGCAGCCCCCCGCCCAGGGGGAGATATGGCTACACCTTC
d_gene: TRBD2; j_gene: TRBJ2-1; v_gene: TRBV7-3; abundance: .; CDR3aa: CASSPSGGPYNEQFF; CDR3nt: TGTGCCAGCAGCCCGAGCGGGGGGCCCTACAATGAGCAGTTCTTC
d_gene: TRBD2; j_gene: TRBJ2-1; v_gene: TRBV7-3; abundance: .; CDR3aa: CASSLNSGGSYNEQFF; CDR3nt: TGTGCCAGCAGCTTAAATAGCGGGGGGTCTTACAATGAGCAGTTCTTC
d_gene: TRBD2; j_gene: TRBJ2-7; v_gene: TRBV9; abundance: .; CDR3aa: CASSLGLAGATYEQYF; CDR3nt: TGTGCCAGCAGCCTCGGACTAGCGGGGGCCACCTACGAGCAGTACTTC
d_gene: .; j_gene: TRBJ1-4; v_gene: TRBV5-1; abundance: .; CDR3aa: CASSRQDRATNEKLFF; CDR3nt: TGCGCCAGCAGCAGGCAGGACCGTGCAACTAATGAAAAACTGTTTTTT
d_gene: TRBD1; j_gene: TRBJ1-2; v_gene: TRBV5-4; abundance: .; CDR3aa: CASSVDRGLGYGYTF; CDR3nt: TGTGCCAGCAGCGTAGACAGGGGGCTGGGCTATGGCTACACCTTC
d_gene: .; j_gene: TRBJ1-6; v_gene: TRBV5-4; abundance: .; CDR3aa: CASSWGQSSSYNSPLHF; CDR3nt: TGTGCCAGCAGCTGGGGGCAGTCGAGCTCCTATAATTCACCCCTCCACTTT
d_gene: .; j_gene: TRBJ1-1; v_gene: TRBV14; abundance: .; CDR3aa: CASLPQSEGRNTGAFF; CDR3nt: TGTGCCAGCCTCCCTCAATCCGAAGGGCGGAACACAGGGGCTTTCTTT
d_gene: .; j_gene: TRBJ1-2; v_gene: TRBV21-1; abundance: .; CDR3aa: CASSKDVRDYGYTF; CDR3nt: TGTGCCAGCAGCAAAGACGTGCGCGACTATGGCTACACCTTC
d_gene: TRBD2; j_gene: TRBJ2-1; v_gene: TRBV5-4; abundance: once; CDR3aa: CASSLGGLASNEQFF; CDR3nt: TGTGCCAGCAGCTTGGGTGGACTAGCGAGTAATGAGCAGTTCTTC
d_gene: .; j_gene: TRBJ2-1; v_gene: TRBV20-1; abundance: .; CDR3aa: CSAYRTNEQFF; CDR3nt: TGCAGTGCGTACAGGACGAATGAGCAGTTCTTC
d_gene: .; j_gene: TRBJ1-5; v_gene: TRBV6-4; abundance: .; CDR3aa: CASSEGAKQPQHF; CDR3nt: TGTGCCAGCAGTGAGGGGGCCAAGCAGCCCCAGCATTTT
d_gene: TRBD1; j_gene: TRBJ1-1; v_gene: TRBV5-4; abundance: few; CDR3aa: CASSRGQGAMNTEAFF; CDR3nt: TGTGCCAGCAGTCGTGGACAGGGGGCAATGAACACTGAAGCTTTCTTT
d_gene: TRBD2; j_gene: TRBJ2-5; v_gene: TRBV19; abundance: .; CDR3aa: CASSIGGAGAQETQYF; CDR3nt: TGTGCCAGTAGTATAGGCGGAGCGGGGGCCCAAGAGACCCAGTACTTC
d_gene: .; j_gene: TRBJ1-1; v_gene: TRBV5-4; abundance: .; CDR3aa: CASSAINTEAFF; CDR3nt: TGTGCCAGCAGCGCCATTAACACTGAAGCTTTCTTT
d_gene: .; j_gene: TRBJ1-2; v_gene: TRBV6-5; abundance: .; CDR3aa: CASNPIGTHYGYTF; CDR3nt: TGTGCCAGCAACCCTATCGGGACACACTATGGCTACACCTTC